This paragraph reports one T cell receptor beta chain. Its matching antigen is unknown. Other DNA sequences in this specimen translate into the identical CDR3. The data were taken from a study of shared clonotypes between healthy human individuals. Study at large: Plates per donor: three CD4 naive, three CD4 memory, two CD8 naive, one CD8 memory.

V was shortened by 1 base and J by 0 bases, with 7 bases between the two germline ends. This CDR3 contains 14 residues. From germline, CDR1 is SGHRS and CDR2 YFSETQ. CD8 cells regarded as naive lacked CD45RO, were positively chosen for CCR7, and omitted terminally differentiated effector memory CD45RA+ cells. General observations from the study: Large depth notwithstanding, sorted-subset sequencing proved incomplete by rarefaction.

Genomic DNA of each subset was evenly split across several immunoSEQ plates. TCRdb's copy holds only in-frame clones and misses some; the assay was immunoSEQ multiplex PCR. The sample has more than 2 million clones, about 93% seen once. This sequence joins TRBV5-1 and TRBJ1-1; tentative D call: TRBD1 (5 bases). What was sequenced was naive CD8+ T cells from PBMCs. The receptor was derived from a man between 18 and 35 years old in good health. Some clones in this sample may be carry-over from other donors' samples. CDR3 loop: CASSLTGVNTEAFF. CDR3 nucleotide sequence: TGCGCCAGCAGCTTGACAGGCGTGAACACTGAAGCTTTCTTT.